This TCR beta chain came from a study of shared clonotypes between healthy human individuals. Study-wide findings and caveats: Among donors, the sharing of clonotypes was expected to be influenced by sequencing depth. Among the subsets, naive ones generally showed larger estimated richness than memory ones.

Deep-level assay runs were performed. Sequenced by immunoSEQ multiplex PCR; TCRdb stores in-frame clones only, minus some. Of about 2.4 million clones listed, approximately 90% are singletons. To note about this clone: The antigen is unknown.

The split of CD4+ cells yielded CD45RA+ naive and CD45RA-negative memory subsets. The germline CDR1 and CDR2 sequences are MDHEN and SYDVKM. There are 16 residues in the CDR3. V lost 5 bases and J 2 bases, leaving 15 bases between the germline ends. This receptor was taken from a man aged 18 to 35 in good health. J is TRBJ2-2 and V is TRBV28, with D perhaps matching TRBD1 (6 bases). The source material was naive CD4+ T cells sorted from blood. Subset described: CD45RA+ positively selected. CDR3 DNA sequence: TGTGCCAGCAGTGCCCCCGGGACAACCAACACCGGGGAGCTGTTTTTT. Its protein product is CASSAPGTTNTGELFF.